The TCR beta chain under discussion was sequenced for a study of vaccination effects on CD4 cells after COVID-19. With the ViraFEST assay, the study expanded antigen-specific CD4+ T cells using viral peptide pools, then sequenced them. Between days 9 and 11 of culture, CD4+ T cells were separated out. Neither prior SARS-CoV-2 infection nor positive nucleocapsid antibodies were present in the vaccine recipients. Libraries were prepared by immunoSEQ multiplex PCR; TCRdb keeps only in-frame clonotypes and omits some of them. The sample yields approximately 70,000 clones, around 79% seen once. A note on this clone: No antigen is known for it.

The CDR3 runs to 14 residues. Germline CDR1 and CDR2: MNHEY and SVGEGT. V gave up 2 bases and J gave up 12 bases; unmatched junction bases: 8. The sample consisted of CD4+ T cells from PBMCs cultured with HCoV-NL63 spike peptides, taken before COVID-19 vaccination. This sequence joins TRBV6-2 or TRBV6-3 and TRBJ1-1; 11 bases agree with TRBD1. This clonotype was sampled from a human donor who received a COVID-19 vaccine. This chain's CDR3 is CASSYPGQGVETFF. CDR3 in DNA: TGTGCCAGCAGTTACCCGGGACAGGGGGTCGAGACTTTCTTT.